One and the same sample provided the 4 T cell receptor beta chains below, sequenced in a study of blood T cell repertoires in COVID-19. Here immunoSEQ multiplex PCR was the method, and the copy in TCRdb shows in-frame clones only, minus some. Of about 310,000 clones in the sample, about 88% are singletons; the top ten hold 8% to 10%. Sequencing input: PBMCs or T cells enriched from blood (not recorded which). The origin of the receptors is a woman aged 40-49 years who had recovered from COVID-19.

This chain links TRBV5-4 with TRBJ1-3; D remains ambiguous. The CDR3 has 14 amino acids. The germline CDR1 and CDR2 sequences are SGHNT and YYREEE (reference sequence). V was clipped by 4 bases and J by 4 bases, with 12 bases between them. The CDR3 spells CASSLGSQGNTIYF. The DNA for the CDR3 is TGTGCCAGCAGCCTCGGGTCCCAGGGAAACACCATATATTTT.

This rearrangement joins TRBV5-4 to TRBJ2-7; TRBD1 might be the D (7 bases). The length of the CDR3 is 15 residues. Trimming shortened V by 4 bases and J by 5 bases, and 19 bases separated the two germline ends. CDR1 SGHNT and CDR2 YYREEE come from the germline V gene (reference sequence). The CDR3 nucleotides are TGTGCCAGCAGCCTGCGGGACAGTTTAAACCACGAGCAGTACTTC. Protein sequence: CASSLRDSLNHEQYF.

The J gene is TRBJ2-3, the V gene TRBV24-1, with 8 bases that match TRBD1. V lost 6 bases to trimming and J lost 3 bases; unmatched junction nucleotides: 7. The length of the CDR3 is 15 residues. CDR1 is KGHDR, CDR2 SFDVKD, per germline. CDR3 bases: TGTGCCACCAGTAACCAGGGGGCTTGGACAGATACGCAGTATTTT. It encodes CATSNQGAWTDTQYF.

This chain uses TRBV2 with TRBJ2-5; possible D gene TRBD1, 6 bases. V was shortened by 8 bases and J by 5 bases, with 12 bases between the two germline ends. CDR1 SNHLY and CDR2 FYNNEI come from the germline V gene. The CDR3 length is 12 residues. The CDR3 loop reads CASSQGGETQYF. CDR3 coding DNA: TGTGCCAGCTCACAGGGCGGGGAGACCCAGTACTTC.